The 5 T cell receptor beta chains given below trace back to one sample, sequenced in a study of shared clonotypes between healthy human individuals. Data came from immunoSEQ multiplex PCR; TCRdb stores just in-frame clones and leaves some out. Counted here are 850,000 to 1,100,000 clones, roughly 80% occurring once; the ten biggest clones make up more than 0.85%. The sequenced sample consisted of memory CD4+ T cells from PBMCs. The subset: CD45RA-negative fraction. The receptors were gathered from a man between 18 and 35 years old in good health. Some clones in this sample may be carry-over from other donors' samples.

The gene calls are TRBV27 and TRBJ1-1, with TRBD1 identical over 10 bases. The CDR3 contains 16 residues. V lost 1 base and J lost 1; bases outside the gene matches: 3. In germline, CDR1 is MNHEY, CDR2 SMNVEV (reference sequence). The CDR3, as DNA: TGTGCCAGCAGTTTATTGGGACAGGGGTCGAACACTGAAGCTTTCTTT. Translating it yields CASSLLGQGSNTEAFF.

This chain links TRBV6-5 with TRBJ1-2; 10 positions match TRBD1. This CDR3 contains 15 residues. Trimming at V came to 7 bases and at J to 8 bases, leaving 13 bases not matched to a gene. Germline CDR1 is MNHEY and CDR2 is SVGAGI. CDR3 DNA: TGTGCCAGCACTAGAACCGGGACAGGGGAAGGGGGCTACACCTTC. Protein product: CASTRTGTGEGGYTF.

This clone was detected a few times. Here the CDR3 reads CASSLRTYSYNEQFF. CDR3 DNA: TGCGCCAGCAGCTTGAGGACCTACTCCTACAATGAGCAGTTCTTC. This sequence joins TRBV5-1 and TRBJ2-1; no reliable D call. Germline CDR1 reads SGHRS; CDR2 reads YFSETQ. The CDR3 has 15 amino acids. Trimming cost V 1 base and J 0 bases, with 8 bases left between them.

DNA for the CDR3: TGTGCCATCAGTGAGTCGATGGATTACTCCTACGAGCAGTACTTC. It yields the protein CAISESMDYSYEQYF. V gene TRBV10-3 combines with J gene TRBJ2-7; D call uncertain. V lost 0 bases and J lost 0, with 9 bases in between. Per germline, CDR1 ENHRY and CDR2 SYGVKD. CDR3 length: 15 amino acids.

The rearrangement links TRBV27 to TRBJ1-1, with 7 nucleotides matching TRBD1. Germline CDR1 and CDR2: MNHEY and SMNVEV (reference sequence). J was trimmed by 1 base and V by 5 bases; bases with no gene match: 10. The CDR3 runs to 16 residues. The CDR3 region is CASSVLDGTENTEAFF. The CDR3 bases are TGTGCCAGCAGTGTACTAGACGGGACAGAGAACACTGAAGCTTTCTTT.